These T cell receptor beta chains were read from a single sample in a study of regulatory T cells in long-lasting Graves disease. TCRdb redid the calling of the multiplex PCR reads with MiXCR, one entry per CDR3 protein. The top ten clones hold about 32% of a sample with a few hundred thousand distinct CDR3 sequences, around 17% of them seen once. These sequences were also reported in another study, on T cells in Graves' hyperthyroidism and ophthalmopathy.

This specimen was peripheral blood mononuclear cells (PBMCs), taken at new diagnosis, from a patient treated with antithyroid drugs. The receptors were gathered from a man aged 40-55 years with Graves disease. CDR3s include the opening cysteine and the closing phenylalanine or tryptophan.

j_call v_call cdr3_aa
TRBJ1-1 TRBV10-3 CAISESATGNTEAFF
TRBJ1-1 TRBV20-1 CSAREGTGTEAFF
. TRBV20-1 CSAVSGGGGTQYF
TRBJ1-2 TRBV12-3/TRBV12-4 CASSFPRNYGYTF
TRBJ2-3 TRBV4-2 CASSRAGGTDTQYF
TRBJ2-6 TRBV15 CATSTRGAGANVLTF
TRBJ2-5 TRBV20-1 CSARENTRETQYF
TRBJ2-7 TRBV5-1 CASSNGTSAAWVQYF
TRBJ2-2 TRBV28 CASSSLARGTGELFF
TRBJ1-2 TRBV11-1 CASSHGTRYGYTF
TRBJ1-2 TRBV6-1 CASSHGPGGYGYTF
TRBJ1-4 TRBV28 CASSQGGTNEKLFF
TRBJ1-1 TRBV28 CASSLPPRFANTEAFF
TRBJ1-1 TRBV7-3 CASGAGANTEAFF
TRBJ2-3 TRBV6-1 CASSGPSGFSSTDTQYF
TRBJ2-1 TRBV18 CASSPQGLSYNEQFF
TRBJ2-3 TRBV7-2 CASSIQGAGTQYF
TRBJ1-4 TRBV28 CASSHLRGTGGEKLFF
TRBJ1-1 TRBV30 CAWSLGNTEAFF
TRBJ2-3 TRBV20-1 CSARDLAGALVDTQYF
TRBJ2-2 TRBV30 CAWRWGDTGELFF
TRBJ1-2 TRBV5-1 CASSSGPGTGPGYTF
TRBJ2-3 TRBV11-2 CASSLVGGTGDTQYF
TRBJ2-7 TRBV7-2 CASSLTANSYEQYF
TRBJ2-1 TRBV6-2/TRBV6-3 CASSERGWGHNEQFF
TRBJ2-3 TRBV9 CVSSVGLATDTQYF
TRBJ1-2 TRBV28 CASSFQLDGYTF
TRBJ2-2 TRBV5-1 CASSLVTTGELFF
TRBJ2-1 TRBV7-9 CASSLLGEAHDEQFF
TRBJ1-6 TRBV5-6 CASSLTSDYNSPLHF
TRBJ2-3 TRBV7-9 CASSSGSADTQYF
TRBJ2-7 TRBV7-7 CASSSGVDYEQYF
TRBJ2-1 TRBV20-1 CSAPGLAGGGNDEQFF
TRBJ1-6 TRBV12-3/TRBV12-4 CASSFLFSPLHF
TRBJ2-4 TRBV2 CASSLTSGGRYDKNIQYF
TRBJ1-5 TRBV5-6 CASSRRGNQPQHF
TRBJ2-7 TRBV19 CASSIGQIYEQYF
TRBJ2-3 TRBV20-1 CSAGRTSGGPGVADTQYF
TRBJ1-5 TRBV18 CASSSRGVRNQPQHF
TRBJ1-5 TRBV28 CASSLYVGNQPQHF
TRBJ2-7 TRBV5-1 CASSLFGTGGDEQYF
TRBJ2-7 TRBV2 CASRRHDRILGEQYF
TRBJ2-1 TRBV5-1 CASSSGQVTEQFF
TRBJ1-2 TRBV28 CASSLGQVFYGYTF
TRBJ2-3 TRBV5-1 CASSLTGVGQGGPDTQYF
TRBJ2-6 TRBV27 CASSFIGAGANVLTF
TRBJ2-3 TRBV5-1 CASSLVSSTTDTQYF
TRBJ2-1 TRBV18 CASSPLGGQNHNEQFF
TRBJ1-5 TRBV28 CASSGTGGWNQPQHF
TRBJ2-7 TRBV11-2 CASSLGFGVLSYEQYF
TRBJ2-2 TRBV7-2 CASSFGPTGIAGELFF